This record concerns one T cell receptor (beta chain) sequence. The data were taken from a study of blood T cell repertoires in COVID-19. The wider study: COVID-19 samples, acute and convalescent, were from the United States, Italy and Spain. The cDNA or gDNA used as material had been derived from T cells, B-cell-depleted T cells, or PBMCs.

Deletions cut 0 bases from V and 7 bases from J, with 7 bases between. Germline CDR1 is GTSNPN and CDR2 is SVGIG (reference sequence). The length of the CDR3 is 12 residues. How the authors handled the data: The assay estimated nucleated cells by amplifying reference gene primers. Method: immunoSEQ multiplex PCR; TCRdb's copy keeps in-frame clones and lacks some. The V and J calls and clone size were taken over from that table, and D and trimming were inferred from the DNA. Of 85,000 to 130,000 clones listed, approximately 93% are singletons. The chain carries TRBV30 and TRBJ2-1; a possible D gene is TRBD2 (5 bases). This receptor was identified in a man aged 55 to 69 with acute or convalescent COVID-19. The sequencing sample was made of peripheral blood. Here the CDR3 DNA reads TGTGCCTGGAGTGTACTAGGGAATGAGCAGTTCTTC. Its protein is CAWSVLGNEQFF.